Reported below is one T cell receptor (beta chain). Its specificity is unknown. The record originates from a study of cytomegalovirus exposure and HLA in healthy donors. Study-level points and caveats: A likely sequencing artifact accounted for one observed cluster of highly shared sequence variants. A later examination showed that TCR association rates differed by HLA locus, with DRB1 most and HLA-C fewest.

13 Jbeta primers and 60 Vbeta primers were used for the PCR. Profiled with immunoSEQ multiplex PCR; TCRdb holds only in-frame clones, not every one. The repertoire holds fewer than 150,000 clones, with 82% as singletons. The CDR3 consists of 14 residues. Germline values: CDR1 LNHDA, CDR2 SQIVND (reference sequence). V lost 4 bases to trimming and J lost 2 bases; unmatched junction nucleotides: 3. Sample: PBMCs. The clonotype comes from a woman aged 18 to 35 in good health and CMV-seronegative. This sequence joins TRBV19 and TRBJ2-7; 9 bases align to TRBD1. CDR3 sequence reads: CASSKTGGAYEQYF. CDR3 DNA sequence: TGTGCCAGTAGTAAGACAGGGGGTGCCTACGAGCAGTACTTC.